Listed here are 11 T cell receptor beta chains from one sample, sequenced in a study of blood T cell repertoires in COVID-19. Profiling relied on immunoSEQ multiplex PCR, and the TCRdb table lists in-frame clones only, not all of them. This table holds roughly 42,000 clones, around 89% found once. Sequencing was performed on peripheral blood. The receptors come from a human donor in a cohort sampled during active COVID-19.

The chain has TRBV4-1 and TRBJ2-7; 7 positions agree with TRBD2. V gave up 1 base and J gave up 0 bases; unmatched junction bases: 3. In germline, CDR1 is MGHRA, CDR2 YSYEKL. CDR3 length: 15 residues. The CDR3 nucleotides are TGCGCCAGCAGCCAAGTCCCGGGGGGCTCCTACGAGCAGTACTTC. Amino acid sequence: CASSQVPGGSYEQYF.

The chain recombines TRBV9 with TRBJ1-3; 10 positions match TRBD1. The germline CDR1 and CDR2 sequences are SGDLS and YYNGEE. Losses at the gene ends were 2 bases for V and 4 bases for J; bases not matched to a gene: 3. The CDR3 sequence is 15 residues long. CDR3 residues: CASSVGDRGGNTIYF. DNA of the CDR3: TGTGCCAGCAGCGTGGGGGACAGGGGAGGAAACACCATATATTTT.

The chain employs TRBV5-1 and TRBJ2-2; the D is unclear. The V end was cut by 7 bases, the J end by 2 bases, with 6 bases between. The CDR3 sequence is 12 residues long. Germline V gives CDR1 SGHRS, CDR2 YFSETQ. CDR3 amino acids: CASGRNTGELFF. Written as DNA, the CDR3 is TGCGCCAGCGGCCGTAACACCGGGGAGCTGTTTTTT. Looking up the rest from reference TRBV5-1 and TRBJ2-2 gives the full variable domain: KAGVTQTPRYLIKTRGQQVTLSCSPISGHRSVSWYQQTPGQGLQFLFEYFSETQRNKGNFPGRFSGRQFSNSRSEMNVSTLELGDSALYLCASGRNTGELFFGEGSRLTVL.

V and J are TRBV6-1 and TRBJ2-1; no firm D call. This CDR3 has 14 residues. Trimming cost V 1 base and J 8 bases, with 12 bases left between them. The germline V gene has CDR1 MNHNS and CDR2 SASEGT. The CDR3 nucleotides are TGTGCCAGCAGTGAAGTTCCGGGTTCGGATGAGCAGTTCTTC. Its translation is CASSEVPGSDEQFF.

The CDR3 bases are TGTGCCAGCAGCTTAAACAGGCAAGAGACCCAGTACTTC. As protein: CASSLNRQETQYF. The gene calls are TRBV7-2 and TRBJ2-5, with TRBD1 as a possible D gene (5 bases). The V gene lost 2 bases and the J gene lost 2 bases, with 6 bases spanning the gap. This CDR3 region has 13 residues. Germline V gene lookup returns CDR1 SGHTA and CDR2 FQGNSA.

The chain recombines TRBV12-5 with TRBJ2-6; D is possibly TRBD2 (5 bases). Germline assignment: CDR1 LGHNT and CDR2 FRNRAP. This CDR3 has 15 amino acids. V was pared by 6 bases and J by 0 bases, with 9 bases between. The CDR3, as DNA: TGTGCTAGTGGGCGGGCCTCCTCTGGGGCCAACGTCCTGACTTTC. Amino acid sequence: CASGRASSGANVLTF.

CDR3 sequence reads: CASSAGAGTGNEKLFF. CDR3 in DNA: TGCGCCAGCAGCGCCGGAGCCGGGACAGGGAATGAAAAACTGTTTTTT. The chain joins TRBV4-3 to TRBJ1-4; 9 bases fit TRBD1. Trimming at V came to 5 bases and at J to 5 bases, leaving 9 bases not matched to a gene. The CDR3 has 16 residues. CDR1 is LGHNA and CDR2 is YSLEER in the germline V gene.

The chain links TRBV5-1 to TRBJ2-2, with D unresolved. From germline, CDR1 is SGHRS and CDR2 YFSETQ. Trimming pared 4 bases from V and 1 base from J, leaving 5 bases between. CDR3 length equals 13 residues. The CDR3 DNA reads as TGCGCCAGCAGCGTCCAGAACACCGGGGAGCTGTTTTTT. The encoded protein is CASSVQNTGELFF.

The chain recombines TRBV28 with TRBJ2-7; 10 bases are shared with TRBD1. Per germline, CDR1 MDHEN and CDR2 SYDVKM. Trimming cost V 4 bases and J 3 bases; bases outside gene matches: 3. CDR3 length: 14 residues. The DNA of the CDR3 is TGTGCCAGCAGTTCCCGGGACAGGGGCTACGAGCAGTACTTC. This codes for CASSSRDRGYEQYF.

The chain has TRBV3-1 (or the pseudogene TRBV3-2) and TRBJ2-3, with a weak D call TRBD2 (5 bases). This CDR3 spans 16 amino acids. Per germline, CDR1 LGHDT and CDR2 YNNKEL (reference sequence). The germline V and J ends were trimmed by 4 bases and 2 bases, with 16 bases remaining between them. The CDR3 region is CASSLWTYPITDTQYF. CDR3 nucleotide sequence: TGTGCCAGCAGCCTATGGACTTATCCGATCACAGATACGCAGTATTTT.

The chain joins TRBV13 to TRBJ1-1; no clear D gene. The CDR3 totals 15 residues. V lost 4 bases to trimming and J lost 1 base, with 13 bases between them. Germline V gene lookup returns CDR1 PRHDT and CDR2 FYEKMQ (reference sequence). The CDR3: CASSSRTHANTEAFF. The CDR3 nucleotides read TGTGCCAGCAGCTCACGCACACACGCGAACACTGAAGCTTTCTTT.